These 21 T cell receptor beta chains originate from one sample sequenced in a study of T cell changes during pregnancy in multiple sclerosis. Sequencing used immunoSEQ multiplex PCR; TCRdb keeps in-frame clones, though not all of them. The sample has fewer than 60,000 clones, roughly 94% seen once. Material: CD4+ T cells from peripheral blood mononuclear cells, obtained in the third trimester of pregnancy. The receptors shown here come from a female donor with multiple sclerosis, enrolled in a pregnancy study.

The V and J genes are TRBV5-5 and TRBJ1-5, with 7 bases identical to TRBD1. V was pared by 0 bases and J by 0 bases, with 3 bases of the junction left unmatched. Germline V gene sequence: CDR1 SGHKS, CDR2 YYEKEE (reference sequence). CDR3 length: 16 amino acids. The CDR3 here is CASSLGQGYSNQPQHF. The CDR3 DNA sequence: TGTGCCAGCAGCTTGGGACAGGGCTATAGCAATCAGCCCCAGCATTTT.

This clone appeared a single time. The chain recombines TRBV19 with TRBJ1-5; a possible D gene is TRBD1 (5 bases). This CDR3 has 15 residues. V gave up 4 bases and J gave up 7 bases, with 17 bases separating them. Germline V lookup: CDR1 LNHDA, CDR2 SQIVND (reference sequence). The CDR3 loop reads CASSRRGGSGQPQHF. CDR3 bases: TGTGCCAGTAGTAGACGGGGGGGGAGTGGGCAGCCCCAGCATTTT. Full variable domain (missing parts from reference TRBV19 and TRBJ1-5): DGGITQSPKYLFRKEGQNVTLSCEQNLNHDAMYWYRQDPGQGLRLIYYSQIVNDFQKGDIAEGYSVSREKKESFPLTVTSAQKNPTAFYLCASSRRGGSGQPQHFGDGTRLSIL.

The chain has TRBV6-6 and TRBJ2-3; possible D gene TRBD2, 6 bases. V lost 8 bases and J lost 2, with 17 bases in between. CDR3 length equals 15 residues. Germline V gene data show CDR1 as MNHNY and CDR2 as SVGAGI (reference sequence). The CDR3 here is CASLPRGLNTDTQYF. CDR3 nucleotide sequence: TGTGCCAGCCTTCCAAGGGGACTTAACACAGATACGCAGTATTTT.

The V call is TRBV5-8, the J call TRBJ2-1; TRBD2 matches 11 bases. Germline CDR1 and CDR2: SGHTS and YDEGEE. V trimming: 4 bases; J trimming: 0 bases; junction bases outside the gene matches: 6. The CDR3 spans 17 residues. The CDR3 sequence is CASSVDSGGASYNEQFF. CDR3 bases: TGTGCCAGCAGCGTGGATAGCGGGGGGGCCTCCTACAATGAGCAGTTCTTC.

Only one count was recorded for this clone. The chain is built from TRBV27 and TRBJ2-5, with TRBD2 matching 11 bases. This CDR3 has 15 residues. Losses at the gene ends were 8 bases for V and 0 bases for J; bases not matched to a gene: 5. Germline V CDR1 and CDR2: MNHEY, SMNVEV (reference sequence). In DNA form, the CDR3 reads TGTGCCAGCCGGAGACTAGCGGGGAACCAAGAGACCCAGTACTTC. This codes for CASRRLAGNQETQYF.

This chain uses TRBV5-1 with TRBJ2-1, with 7 bases that match TRBD1. Germline V CDR1 and CDR2: SGHRS, YFSETQ. The V gene end was trimmed by 0 bases and the J gene end by 0 bases; junction bases not matched to a gene: 12. The CDR3 loop spans 19 amino acids. DNA of the CDR3: TGCGCCAGCAGCTTGGAGGGGGCCCTCAGGGTAGGCTCCTACAATGAGCAGTTCTTC. Protein: CASSLEGALRVGSYNEQFF.

The rearrangement joins TRBV9 to TRBJ2-7; 7 nucleotides align to TRBD2. V shed 0 bases and J 3 bases; nucleotides not matched to a gene: 3. The CDR3 covers 14 residues. Germline V gives CDR1 SGDLS, CDR2 YYNGEE. CDR3 sequence: CASSVGGGDYEQYF. Written as DNA, the CDR3 is TGTGCCAGCAGCGTAGGTGGGGGGGACTACGAGCAGTACTTC.

The chain links TRBV27 to TRBJ2-1, with TRBD2 matching 12 bases. V lost 5 bases and J lost 4; bases outside the gene matches: 3. CDR3 size: 15 residues. Germline CDR1 MNHEY, CDR2 SMNVEV (reference sequence). CDR3 coding DNA: TGTGCCAGCAGTAGGACTAGCGGGATGTACAATGAGCAGTTCTTC. It encodes CASSRTSGMYNEQFF.

The chain uses TRBV7-3 and TRBJ2-3; 11 nucleotides match TRBD1. Germline loops: CDR1 SGHTA, CDR2 FQGTGA. This CDR3 has 14 amino acids. V lost 5 bases to trimming and J lost 6 bases; unmatched junction nucleotides: 4. The CDR3 sequence: CASSPGQGADTQYF. In DNA form, the CDR3 reads TGTGCCAGCAGCCCCGGACAGGGGGCGGATACGCAGTATTTT.

This chain joins TRBV5-4 and TRBJ2-5; TRBD2 is a possible D gene (6 bases). CDR3 length equals 18 residues. Germline CDR1 is SGHNT and CDR2 is YYREEE (reference sequence). V was pared by 2 bases and J by 2 bases, with 22 bases between. In nucleotides, the CDR3 is TGTGCCAGCAGCTTCGGGGGTAGGGGCGGGGTTTGGCAAGAGACCCAGTACTTC. Amino acid sequence: CASSFGGRGGVWQETQYF.

The V gene is TRBV5-8, the J gene TRBJ2-4, with D possibly matching TRBD2 (6 bases). V lost 0 bases and J 9 bases, leaving 16 bases between the germline ends. The CDR3 covers 15 residues. Germline V gene lookup returns CDR1 SGHTS and CDR2 YDEGEE. In DNA form, the CDR3 reads TGTGCCAGCAGCTTGGAGCCGGGACTCGTCACCATTCAGTACTTC. This translates into CASSLEPGLVTIQYF.

V and J are TRBV27 and TRBJ2-3; D perhaps matches TRBD2 (5 bases). From germline, CDR1 is MNHEY and CDR2 SMNVEV (reference sequence). Trimming cost V 2 bases and J 1 base, with 10 bases left between them. The CDR3 loop spans 15 amino acids. The chain's CDR3 is CASSLLAAGTDTQYF. The CDR3 DNA reads TGTGCCAGCAGTTTACTCGCAGCGGGCACAGATACGCAGTATTTT.

The V call is TRBV30, the J call TRBJ2-7; 7 nucleotides match TRBD1. From germline, CDR1 is GTSNPN and CDR2 SVGIG (reference sequence). CDR3 size: 16 residues. The trim removed 0 bases at V and 5 bases at J, leaving 13 bases unmatched. CDR3 sequence: CAWSVERLAGGNEQYF. In DNA, the CDR3 is TGTGCCTGGAGTGTTGAAAGGTTGGCAGGGGGAAACGAGCAGTACTTC. The complete variable domain, with remaining parts taken from reference TRBV30 and TRBJ2-7, reads SQTIHQWPATLVQPVGSPLSLECTVEGTSNPNLYWYRQAAGRGLQLLFYSVGIGQISSEVPQNLSASRPQDRQFILSSKKLLLSDSGFYLCAWSVERLAGGNEQYFGPGTRLTVT.

The CDR3 reads CASSPGGRNTEAFF. The CDR3 DNA is TGTGCCAGCAGCCCAGGGGGCAGGAACACTGAAGCTTTCTTT. V gene TRBV28 combines with J gene TRBJ1-1; 8 bases fit TRBD1. Per germline, CDR1 MDHEN and CDR2 SYDVKM. Germline trimming cut 6 bases from V and 1 base from J; bases unmatched to any gene: 4. The CDR3 is 14 residues long.

The chain joins TRBV7-9 to TRBJ2-2; 11 bases map to TRBD2. The junction had 2 bases not matched to a gene; V was cut back by 6 bases and J by 2 bases. Germline V lookup: CDR1 SEHNR, CDR2 FQNEAQ (reference sequence). This CDR3 contains 15 residues. CDR3 loop: CASRTSGVNTGELFF. CDR3 nucleotides: TGTGCCAGCAGGACTAGCGGGGTTAACACCGGGGAGCTGTTTTTT.

The chain employs TRBV5-1 and TRBJ2-5; D not resolved. Germline V lookup: CDR1 SGHRS, CDR2 YFSETQ. The CDR3 is 12 amino acids. V was cut by 4 bases and J by 2 bases, with 6 bases left in between. CDR3: CASSLFQETQYF. CDR3 bases: TGCGCCAGCAGCCTGTTTCAAGAGACCCAGTACTTC. The full variable domain, rest sourced from reference TRBV5-1 and TRBJ2-5, is KAGVTQTPRYLIKTRGQQVTLSCSPISGHRSVSWYQQTPGQGLQFLFEYFSETQRNKGNFPGRFSGRQFSNSRSEMNVSTLELGDSALYLCASSLFQETQYFGPGTRLLVL.

The chain combines TRBV27 with TRBJ2-1; 9 positions match TRBD2. Germline V CDR1 and CDR2: MNHEY, SMNVEV (reference sequence). The J segment lost 4 bases and the V segment lost 8 bases, leaving 6 bases of the junction unmatched. This CDR3 is built from 14 residues. The CDR3 region has the DNA TGTGCCAGCGCGCGGGGGGGTATGTACAATGAGCAGTTCTTC. It yields the protein CASARGGMYNEQFF.

This chain uses TRBV5-5 with TRBJ2-7, with D possibly matching TRBD1 (5 bases). The V and J ends lost 1 base and 4 bases respectively, with 15 bases between them. The CDR3 totals 15 residues. Germline CDR1 SGHKS, CDR2 YYEKEE (reference sequence). CDR3 amino acids: CASSLRSQGSYEQYF. The CDR3 DNA reads as TGTGCCAGCAGCTTGAGGTCCCAGGGTTCGTACGAGCAGTACTTC. Using reference TRBV5-5 and TRBJ2-7 for the parts outside the CDR3, the full variable domain is DAGVTQSPTHLIKTRGQQVTLRCSPISGHKSVSWYQQVLGQGPQFIFQYYEKEERGRGNFPDRFSARQFPNYSSELNVNALLLGDSALYLCASSLRSQGSYEQYFGPGTRLTVT.

This rearrangement joins TRBV5-6 to TRBJ1-2; possible D gene TRBD1, 5 bases. V was pared by 1 base and J by 0 bases, with 10 bases between. Germline-derived CDR1 and CDR2 are SGHDT and YYEEEE. The CDR3 sequence is 15 residues long. The CDR3 sequence: CASSLPTGSNYGYTF. The CDR3 DNA follows: TGTGCCAGCAGCTTGCCTACAGGATCTAACTATGGCTACACCTTC.

The chain recombines TRBV15 with TRBJ2-6; 11 bases line up with TRBD1. This CDR3 contains 20 residues. Germline CDR1 LNHNV, CDR2 YYDKDF (reference sequence). J lost 2 bases, V lost 0 bases, and 9 bases had no gene match. The CDR3 reads CATSREHLGQGATGANVLTF. The CDR3 region has the DNA TGTGCCACCAGCAGAGAACATTTAGGACAGGGGGCAACTGGGGCCAACGTCCTGACTTTC.

This chain uses TRBV4-2 with TRBJ2-3, with D possibly being TRBD1 (5 bases). CDR1 LGHNA and CDR2 YNFKEQ come from the germline V gene. This CDR3 has 15 amino acids. Trimming took 2 bases from V and 7 from J, leaving 16 bases between them. As DNA, the CDR3 is TGTGCCAGCAGCCAAACCTGGTCCAGGGAAAATACGCAGTATTTT. Protein: CASSQTWSRENTQYF.